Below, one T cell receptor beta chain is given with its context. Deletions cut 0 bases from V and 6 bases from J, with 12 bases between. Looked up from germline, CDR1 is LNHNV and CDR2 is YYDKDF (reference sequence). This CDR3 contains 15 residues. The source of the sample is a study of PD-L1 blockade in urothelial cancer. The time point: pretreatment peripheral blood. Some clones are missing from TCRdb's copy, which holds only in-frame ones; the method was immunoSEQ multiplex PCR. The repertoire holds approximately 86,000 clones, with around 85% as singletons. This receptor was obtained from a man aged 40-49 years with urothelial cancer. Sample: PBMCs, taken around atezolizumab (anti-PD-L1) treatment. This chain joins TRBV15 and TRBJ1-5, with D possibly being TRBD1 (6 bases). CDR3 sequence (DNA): TGTGCCACCAGCAGAGATTTCCAGACAGGTCAGCCCCAGCATTTT. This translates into CATSRDFQTGQPQHF.